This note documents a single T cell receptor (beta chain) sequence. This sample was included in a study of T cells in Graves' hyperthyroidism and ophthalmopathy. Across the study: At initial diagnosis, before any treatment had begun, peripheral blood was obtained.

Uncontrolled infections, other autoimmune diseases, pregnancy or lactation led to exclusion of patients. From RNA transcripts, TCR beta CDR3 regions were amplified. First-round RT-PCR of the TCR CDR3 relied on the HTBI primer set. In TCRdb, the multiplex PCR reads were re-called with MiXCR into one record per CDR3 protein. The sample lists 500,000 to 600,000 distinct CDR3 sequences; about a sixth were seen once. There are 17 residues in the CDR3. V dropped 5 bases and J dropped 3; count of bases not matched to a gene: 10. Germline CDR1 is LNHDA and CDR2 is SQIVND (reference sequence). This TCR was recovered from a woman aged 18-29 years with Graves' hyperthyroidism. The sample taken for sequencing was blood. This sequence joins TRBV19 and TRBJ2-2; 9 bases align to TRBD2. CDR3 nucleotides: TGTGCCAGTAGTCTCCTAGCGGGGCCGGCATACACCGGGGAGCTGTTTTTT. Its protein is CASSLLAGPAYTGELFF. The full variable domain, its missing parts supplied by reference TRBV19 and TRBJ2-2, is DGGITQSPKYLFRKEGQNVTLSCEQNLNHDAMYWYRQDPGQGLRLIYYSQIVNDFQKGDIAEGYSVSREKKESFPLTVTSAQKNPTAFYLCASSLLAGPAYTGELFFGEGSRLTVL.